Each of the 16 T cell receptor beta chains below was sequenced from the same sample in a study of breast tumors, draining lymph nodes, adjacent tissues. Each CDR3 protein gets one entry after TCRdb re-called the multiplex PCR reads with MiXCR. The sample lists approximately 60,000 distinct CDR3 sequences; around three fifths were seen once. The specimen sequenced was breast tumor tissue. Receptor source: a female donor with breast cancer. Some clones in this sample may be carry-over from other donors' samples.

This CDR3 is CASKGSGYNTGELFF. CDR3 nucleotides: TGTGCCAGTAAAGGGTCAGGGTATAACACCGGGGAGCTGTTTTTT. The chain recombines TRBV19 with TRBJ2-2, with D maybe TRBD1 (5 bases). Germline values: CDR1 LNHDA, CDR2 SQIVND (reference sequence). This CDR3 has 15 amino acids. Trimming took 7 bases from V and 2 from J, leaving 14 bases between them.

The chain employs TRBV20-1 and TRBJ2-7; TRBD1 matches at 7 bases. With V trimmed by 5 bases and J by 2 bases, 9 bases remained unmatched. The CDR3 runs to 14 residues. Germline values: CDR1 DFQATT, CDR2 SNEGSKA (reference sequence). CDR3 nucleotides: TGCAGTGCTTCAAGACAGGGTGTTACCTACGAGCAGTACTTC. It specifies CSASRQGVTYEQYF.

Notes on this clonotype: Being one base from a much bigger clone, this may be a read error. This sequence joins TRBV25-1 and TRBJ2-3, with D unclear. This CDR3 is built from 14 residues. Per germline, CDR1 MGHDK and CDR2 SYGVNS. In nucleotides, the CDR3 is TGTGCCTGCAGTGTTGGATCCCCCACAGATACGCAGTATTTT. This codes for CACSVGSPTDTQYF.

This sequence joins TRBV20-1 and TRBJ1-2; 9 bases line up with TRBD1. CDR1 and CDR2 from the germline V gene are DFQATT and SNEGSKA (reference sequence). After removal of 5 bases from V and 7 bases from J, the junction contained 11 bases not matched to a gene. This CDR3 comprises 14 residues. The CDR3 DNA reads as TGCAGTGCTTTCCCCGGACAGGGGAGGAGTGGCTACACCTTC. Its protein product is CSAFPGQGRSGYTF.

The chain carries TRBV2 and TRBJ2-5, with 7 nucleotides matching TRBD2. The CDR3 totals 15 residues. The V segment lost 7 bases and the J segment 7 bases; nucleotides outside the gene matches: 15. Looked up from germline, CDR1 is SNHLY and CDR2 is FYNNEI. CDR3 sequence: CASMAGLAVVRTQYF. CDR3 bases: TGTGCCAGCATGGCTGGGCTAGCGGTTGTGAGGACCCAGTACTTC.

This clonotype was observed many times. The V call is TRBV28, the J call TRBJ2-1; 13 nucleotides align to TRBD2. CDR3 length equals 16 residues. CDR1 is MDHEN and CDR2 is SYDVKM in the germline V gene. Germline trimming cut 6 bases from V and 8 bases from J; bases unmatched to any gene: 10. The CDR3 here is CASSRHGLAGDYEQFF. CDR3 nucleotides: TGTGCCAGCAGCCGCCATGGACTAGCGGGAGACTATGAGCAGTTCTTC.

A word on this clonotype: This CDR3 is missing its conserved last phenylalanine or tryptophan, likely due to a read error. CDR3 in DNA: TGTGCCAGCAGGAGGGAGGGGGCAACTGGGGCCAACGTCCTGACTCTC. Encoded protein: CASRREGATGANVLTL. The chain couples TRBV4-2 to TRBJ2-6, with D perhaps given as TRBD1 or TRBD2 (7 bases each). There are 16 residues in the CDR3. Trimming shortened V by 6 bases and J by 2 bases, and 14 bases separated the two germline ends. From germline, CDR1 is LGHNA and CDR2 YNFKEQ.

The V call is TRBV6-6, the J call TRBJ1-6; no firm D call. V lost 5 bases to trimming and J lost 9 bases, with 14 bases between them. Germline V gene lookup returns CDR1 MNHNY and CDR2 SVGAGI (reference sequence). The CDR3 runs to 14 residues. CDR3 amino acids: CASSRDFPVSPLHF. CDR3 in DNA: TGTGCCAGCAGTCGTGACTTTCCGGTTTCACCCCTCCACTTT.

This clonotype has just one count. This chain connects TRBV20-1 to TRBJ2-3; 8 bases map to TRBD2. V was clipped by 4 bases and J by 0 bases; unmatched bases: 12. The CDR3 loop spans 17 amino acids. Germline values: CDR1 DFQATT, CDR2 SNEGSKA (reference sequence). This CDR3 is CSATSGGVFVSTDTQYF. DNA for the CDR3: TGCAGTGCTACCAGCGGGGGAGTTTTTGTGAGCACAGATACGCAGTATTTT.

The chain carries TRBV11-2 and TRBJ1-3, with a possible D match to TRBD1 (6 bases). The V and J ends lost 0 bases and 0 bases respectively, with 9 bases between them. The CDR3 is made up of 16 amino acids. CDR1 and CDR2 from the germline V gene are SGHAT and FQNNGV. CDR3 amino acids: CASSLEGQISGNTIYF. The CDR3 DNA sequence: TGTGCCAGCAGCTTAGAAGGACAGATCTCTGGAAACACCATATATTTT.

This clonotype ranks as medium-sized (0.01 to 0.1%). The chain's CDR3 is CASSPRDTAGTGELFF. The CDR3 nucleotides read TGCGCCAGCAGCCCCAGGGACACCGCGGGCACCGGGGAGCTGTTTTTT. This sequence joins TRBV5-1 and TRBJ2-2; D is perhaps TRBD1 (6 bases). The CDR3 has 16 residues. Deletions cut 4 bases from V and 4 bases from J, with 17 bases between. Germline loops: CDR1 SGHRS, CDR2 YFSETQ.

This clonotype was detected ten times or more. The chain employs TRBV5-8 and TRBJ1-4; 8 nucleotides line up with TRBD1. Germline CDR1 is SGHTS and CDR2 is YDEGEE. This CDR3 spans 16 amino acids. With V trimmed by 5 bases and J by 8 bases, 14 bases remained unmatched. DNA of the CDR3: TGTGCCAGCAGTCATGCGACAGGGGTAGAAAACGAAAAACTGTTTTTT. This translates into CASSHATGVENEKLFF.

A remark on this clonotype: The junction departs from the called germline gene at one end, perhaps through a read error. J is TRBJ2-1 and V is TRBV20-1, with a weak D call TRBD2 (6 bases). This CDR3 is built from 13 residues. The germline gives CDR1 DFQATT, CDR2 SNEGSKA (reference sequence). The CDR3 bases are TGCAGTGCTACGGGGACTCTGGGGAATGCGCAGTTCTTC. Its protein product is CSATGTLGNAQFF.

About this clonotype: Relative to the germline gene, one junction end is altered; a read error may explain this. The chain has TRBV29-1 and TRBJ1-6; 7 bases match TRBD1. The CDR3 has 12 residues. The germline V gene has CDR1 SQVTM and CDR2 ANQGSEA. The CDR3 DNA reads TGCAGCGTTCGACAGGGAAATTCACCCCTCCGCTTT. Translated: CSVRQGNSPLRF.

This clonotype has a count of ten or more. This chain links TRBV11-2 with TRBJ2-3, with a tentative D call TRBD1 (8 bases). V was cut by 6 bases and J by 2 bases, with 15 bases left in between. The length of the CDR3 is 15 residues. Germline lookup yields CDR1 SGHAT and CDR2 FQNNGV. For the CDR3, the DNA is TGTGCCAGCAGACCACAGGGGGGGATCACAGATACGCAGTATTTT. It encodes CASRPQGGITDTQYF.

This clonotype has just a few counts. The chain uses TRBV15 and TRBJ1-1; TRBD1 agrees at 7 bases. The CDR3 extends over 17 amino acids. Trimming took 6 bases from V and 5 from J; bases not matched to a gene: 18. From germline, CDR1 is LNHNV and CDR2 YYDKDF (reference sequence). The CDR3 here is CATRGGEGALFRTEAFF. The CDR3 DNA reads TGTGCCACCAGAGGTGGGGAGGGGGCGCTTTTTCGGACTGAAGCTTTCTTT.